Here is one TCR beta chain with its context. The data derive from a study of blood T cell repertoires in COVID-19. Study context: COVID-19 samples, acute and convalescent, were from the United States, Italy and Spain. The cDNA or gDNA used as material had been derived from T cells, B-cell-depleted T cells, or PBMCs.

The J segment lost 3 bases and the V segment lost 6 bases, leaving 7 bases of the junction unmatched. The CDR3 is 14 amino acids. From germline, CDR1 is SGHRS and CDR2 YFSETQ. Per the study methods: Researchers report that nucleated cell counts were estimated from reference gene primer amplification. Clones were sequenced by immunoSEQ multiplex PCR, and TCRdb holds only the in-frame ones, with some missing. For V, J and clone size, that table is used; D and trimming come from the DNA. In the table there are under 150,000 clones, roughly 83% of which are singletons. This chain uses TRBV5-1 with TRBJ2-3; 7 positions match TRBD2. This clonotype was sampled from a man aged 60 to 75 with acute or convalescent COVID-19. Sequenced material: peripheral blood. The CDR3 region is CASMTSSGTDTQYF. CDR3 in DNA: TGCGCCAGCATGACTAGCAGCGGGACAGATACGCAGTATTTT.